The entry below gives a single T cell receptor beta chain sequence along with its context. These data come from a study of blood T cell repertoires in COVID-19. The wider study: Samples taken during acute and convalescent COVID-19 were collected in the United States, Italy and Spain. Sources were T cells, B-cell-depleted T cells, or PBMCs; the material itself was cDNA or gDNA.

Original analysis: Nucleated cell number was recorded as an estimate derived from reference gene primer amplification. Clones were sequenced by immunoSEQ multiplex PCR, and TCRdb holds only the in-frame ones, with some missing. D and trimming were read from the DNA, whereas the V and J calls and clone size are those reported in that table. This table holds around 53,000 clones, 77% found once. The receptor was derived from a man between 65 and 79 years old with active or convalescent COVID-19. Sequenced input: peripheral blood.

The CDR3 protein is CASSSDGLAGETQYF. The CDR3 coding sequence is TGTGCCAGCAGCTCCGACGGACTAGCCGGAGAGACCCAGTACTTC. The V call is TRBV11-2, the J call TRBJ2-5; TRBD2 matches 8 bases. The germline CDR1 and CDR2 sequences are SGHAT and FQNNGV. V gave up 4 bases and J gave up 4 bases; unmatched junction bases: 8. The CDR3 loop spans 15 amino acids.